Listed here is a single T cell receptor (beta chain). The antigen is undetermined. The data were taken from a study of T cell repertoires in cytomegalovirus infection. Germline V gives CDR1 SNHLY, CDR2 FYNNEI. The CDR3 has 14 residues. V lost 4 bases to trimming and J lost 3 bases, with 12 bases between them. TCRdb re-called the reads through MiXCR, storing one row per CDR3 protein. The repertoire holds about 920,000 distinct CDR3 sequences, with approximately 32% as singletons. The V and J genes are TRBV2 and TRBJ1-1; TRBD1 might be the D (6 bases). The receptor was derived from a human donor in good health (CMV status not recorded). Some clones in this sample may be carry-over from other donors' samples. The sample in question was cultured CD8+ T cells from PBMCs, obtained from culture after CMV antigen stimulation. CDR3 coding DNA: TGTGCCAGCAGTGTATGGGGGCTGGACACTGAAGCTTTCTTT. This codes for CASSVWGLDTEAFF.